The entry that follows covers one T cell receptor (beta chain) sequence. The target antigen is unknown. The V gene's germline CDR1 is MGHDK and CDR2 SYGVNS. With V trimmed by 5 bases and J by 5 bases, 5 bases remained unmatched. CDR3 length: 15 residues. The data were taken from a study of CD4+ T cells in melanoma. Regarding the study as a whole: Reportedly, melanoma neoantigen-specific CD4+ T cells showed varied differentiation states. CD8+ T cell, macrophage and B cell function reportedly correlated with neoantigen-specific CD4+ T cells.

Here immunoSEQ multiplex PCR was the method, and the copy in TCRdb shows in-frame clones only, minus some. The sample has roughly 110,000 clones, 92% seen once; the top ten hold 2.5% to 3.5%. This chain joins TRBV25-1 and TRBJ2-1; 11 bases fit TRBD2. Sequencing input: peripheral blood. The clonotype comes from a human donor with melanoma. The chain's CDR3 is CASSYPTSGDNEQFF. The CDR3 coding sequence is TGTGCCAGCAGTTACCCGACTAGCGGGGACAATGAGCAGTTCTTC.